This T cell receptor beta chain appears in the sequencing data of a study of regulatory T cells in long-lasting Graves disease (dated by TCRdb to the early 2020s). About the full investigation: To count as having persistent Graves' disease, a patient had to have received antithyroid drug treatment for over 5 years with TSH receptor autoantibodies remaining persistently positive. This study used TCR sequencing and RNA sequencing of peripheral blood to compare persistent Graves' disease patients against newly diagnosed Graves' disease patients. A total of around 35 samples were covered by TCR sequencing, comprising around 13 persistent and roughly 20 newly diagnosed Graves' disease patients. In the clinical cohort, patients with persistent Graves' disease had used antithyroid drugs for an average of roughly ten years. The study took place in China and was registered as a clinical trial. What the study reported, not specific to this receptor: Compared with newly diagnosed patients, persistent Graves' disease patients had lower TCR Shannon entropy and fewer highly expanded clones, which suggests clonal expansion. The small sample size was acknowledged by the authors as a limitation that may reduce accuracy. Preferential use of TRBV28, TRBJ1-2 and TRBJ2-5 was observed in persistent disease, whereas TRBV20-1 and TRBJ2-1 were favored in newly diagnosed disease. A larger number of public clonotypes was shared among persistent patients (2,741) than among newly diagnosed patients (around 970). Sequencing and analysis were limited to the TCR beta chain. Peripheral blood alone was examined, since thyroid tissue, which constituted the primary lesion, could not be accessed.

The library relied on multiplex PCR. Sequencing was performed on an Illumina HiSeq 4000. TCR beta libraries were built with iRepertoire HTBI primers and Arm-PCR amplification of CDR3 regions. PCR products were gel purified before sequencing. In the source study's methods: Gene usage analysis of CDR3 amino acid clonotypes relied on the approximately 60 TRBV and over 13 TRBJ segments identified across samples. COPE and FqMerger were used to merge the filtered high-quality paired reads into contigs. BLAST was used to align contigs to IMGT TRBV, TRBD and TRBJ reference genes, and CDR3 was defined according to IMGT. Any clonotype with a frequency above 0.1% was counted as a highly expanded clone. Shannon entropy served as the measure of repertoire diversity, while the Gini coefficient captured V-J evenness. Public clonotypes were defined as clonotypes shared by more than one individual. In-frame beta chains were kept once TCRdb had trimmed the public reads at Q25 with fastp and called clones with MiXCR. CDR3 protein duplicates are merged, each entry listing the most common genes and DNA. The V and J calls come from TCRdb's annotation, not from the publication. The sample records 400,000 or so distinct CDR3 sequences, around 21% of which are singletons. The ten largest clones capture 20% to 25% of the sample.

The germline V gene (reference sequence) yields MNHEY for CDR1 and SMNVEV for CDR2. Inclusive of the bounding cysteine and phenylalanine, the CDR3 is 16 residues long. Left in the record is the CDR3 DNA by itself, 48 bases read in frame from the first base. V loses 0 bases at its end and J loses 12 bases; junction bases beyond the gene matches: 15. The time point label corresponds to: persistent/refractory GD, antithyroid drugs over 5 years with positive TRAb. For both TCR sequencing and RNA sequencing, RNA was extracted from PBMCs in TRIzol. Graves' disease was diagnosed according to American Thyroid Association guidelines. Patients were recruited from an endocrinology department in Xi'an, China. From each patient, approximately 10 milliliters of peripheral blood was collected into an EDTA anticoagulant tube. PBMCs were isolated by Ficoll Paque Plus density gradient separation without further T cell sorting. RNA quality was checked with an Agilent 2100 Bioanalyzer and agarose gel, and concentration with a NanoDrop 2000.

As to this clonotype: Its specific antigen is unknown. Base qualities are not at hand, and no much larger clone is one base apart.

Source: peripheral blood mononuclear cells (PBMCs), taken when the disease was refractory, from a patient treated with antithyroid drugs. The receptor was isolated from a female donor with Graves disease. The chain uses TRBV27 and TRBJ2-7, and TRBD1 aligns with 9 junction nucleotides. The DNA reads TGTGCCAGCAGTTTATCCCCTCACCCGGGACAGGGAGACCTGTACTTC. It translates as CASSLSPHPGQGDLYF.